This T cell receptor beta chain was captured by sequencing in a study of regulatory T cells in long-lasting Graves disease. V lost 1 base, J lost 6 bases, and 7 bases lay in between. This CDR3 has 13 residues. Germline assignment: CDR1 LGHDT and CDR2 YNNKEL (reference sequence). The sample holds many counts of this clonotype. Indicated time point: newly diagnosed GD, antithyroid drugs for less than 3 months. After RNA was extracted from PBMCs, the TCR library was made from it. HTBI primers from iRepertoire and Arm-PCR of CDR3 regions yielded the TCR beta libraries. The authors' processing: Identified across the samples were approximately 60 TRBV segments and 13 to 15 TRBJ segments. TCRdb independently ran MiXCR on the multiplex PCR reads; one entry per CDR3 protein. TCRdb, rather than the study authors, made the V and J calls. The table includes a few hundred thousand distinct CDR3 sequences, 16% detected once.

The sample was also reused in another study, on T cells in Graves' hyperthyroidism and ophthalmopathy.

The sequence derives from a man aged 35-49 years with Graves disease. The material was peripheral blood mononuclear cells (PBMCs), obtained at new diagnosis, from a patient treated with antithyroid drugs. This chain links TRBV3-1 with TRBJ2-1, with unresolved D. The CDR3 coding sequence is TGTGCCAGCAGCCAAGGGGTTTTCAATGAGCAGTTCTTC. This sequence encodes CASSQGVFNEQFF.